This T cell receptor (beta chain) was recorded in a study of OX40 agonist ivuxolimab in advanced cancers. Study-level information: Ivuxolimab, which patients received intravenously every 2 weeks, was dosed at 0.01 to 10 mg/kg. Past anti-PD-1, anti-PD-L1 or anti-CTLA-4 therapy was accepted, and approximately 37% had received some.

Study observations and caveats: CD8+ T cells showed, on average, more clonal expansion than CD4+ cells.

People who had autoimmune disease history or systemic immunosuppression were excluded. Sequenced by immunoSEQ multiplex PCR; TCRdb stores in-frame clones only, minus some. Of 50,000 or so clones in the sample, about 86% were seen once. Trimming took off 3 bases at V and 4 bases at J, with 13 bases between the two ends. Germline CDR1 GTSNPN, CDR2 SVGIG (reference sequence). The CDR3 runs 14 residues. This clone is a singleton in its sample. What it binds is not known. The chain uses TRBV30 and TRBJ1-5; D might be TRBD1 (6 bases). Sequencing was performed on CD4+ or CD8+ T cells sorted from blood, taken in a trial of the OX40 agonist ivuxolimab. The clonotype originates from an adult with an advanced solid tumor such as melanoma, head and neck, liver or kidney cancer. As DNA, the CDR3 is TGTGCCTGGAGGTCCAGGGGCGATAATCAGCCCCAGCATTTT. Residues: CAWRSRGDNQPQHF.